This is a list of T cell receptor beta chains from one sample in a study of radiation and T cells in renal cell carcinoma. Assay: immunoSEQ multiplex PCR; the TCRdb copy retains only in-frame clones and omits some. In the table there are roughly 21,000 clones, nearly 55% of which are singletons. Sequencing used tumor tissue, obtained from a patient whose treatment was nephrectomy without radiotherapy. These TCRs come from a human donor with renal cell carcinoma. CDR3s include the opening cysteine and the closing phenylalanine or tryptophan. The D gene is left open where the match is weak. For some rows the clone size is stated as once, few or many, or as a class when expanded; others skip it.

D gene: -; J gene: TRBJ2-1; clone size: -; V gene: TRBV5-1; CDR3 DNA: TGCGCCAGCAGCTTAGAGGGGCGGAATGAGCAGTTCTTC; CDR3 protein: CASSLEGRNEQFF
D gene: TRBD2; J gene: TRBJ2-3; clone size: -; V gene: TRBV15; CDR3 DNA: TGTGCCACCAGCAGAGATTTAGCGGGGGGGCCGGTTACGCAGTATTTT; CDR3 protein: CATSRDLAGGPVTQYF
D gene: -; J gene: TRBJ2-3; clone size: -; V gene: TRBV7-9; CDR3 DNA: TGTGCCAGCAGCTTAGCGGCCGGCGGCTACACAGATACGCAGTATTTT; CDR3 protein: CASSLAAGGYTDTQYF
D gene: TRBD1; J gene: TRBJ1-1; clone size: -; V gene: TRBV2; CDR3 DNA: TGTGCCAGCAGGCCCGGGACAGGGAGTGTCACTGAAGCTTTCTTT; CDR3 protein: CASRPGTGSVTEAFF
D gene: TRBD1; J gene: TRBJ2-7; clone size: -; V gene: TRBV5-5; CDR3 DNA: TGTGCCAGCAGCCGGGACAGGGGGTCCTACGAGCAGTACTTC; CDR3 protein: CASSRDRGSYEQYF
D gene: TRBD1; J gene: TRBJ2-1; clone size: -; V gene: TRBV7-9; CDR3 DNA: TGTGCCAGCAGTTCGACAGGGCAAGATAATTACAATGAGCAGTTCTTC; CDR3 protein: CASSSTGQDNYNEQFF
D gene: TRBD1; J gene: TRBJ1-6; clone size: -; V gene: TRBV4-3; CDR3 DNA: TGCGCCAGCAGCCAAGAGGAGGGGACAGGATATTCACCCCTCCACTTT; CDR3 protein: CASSQEEGTGYSPLHF
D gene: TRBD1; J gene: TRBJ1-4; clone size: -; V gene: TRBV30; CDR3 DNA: TGTGCCTGGGACGAGGGAGACAGGGGAAATGAAAAACTGTTTTTT; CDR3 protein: CAWDEGDRGNEKLFF
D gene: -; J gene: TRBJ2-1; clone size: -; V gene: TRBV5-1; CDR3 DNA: TGCGCCAGCAGCTTCATTTCCAATGAGCAGTTCTTC; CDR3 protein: CASSFISNEQFF
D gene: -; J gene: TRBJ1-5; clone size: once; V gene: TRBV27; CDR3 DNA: TGTGCCAGCAGGCCCTTACGTGGGGGGCTCGGCAATCAGCCCCAGCATTTT; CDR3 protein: CASRPLRGGLGNQPQHF
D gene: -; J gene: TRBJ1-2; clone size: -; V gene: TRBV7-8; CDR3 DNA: TGTGCCAGCAGCTTAGCCAGGGGCGGGAATGGCTACACCTTC; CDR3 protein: CASSLARGGNGYTF
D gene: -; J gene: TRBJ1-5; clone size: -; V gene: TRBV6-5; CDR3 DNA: TGTGCCGGCAGTTCTCGGACAGCCGGGGGCAATCAGCCCCAGCATTTT; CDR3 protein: CAGSSRTAGGNQPQHF
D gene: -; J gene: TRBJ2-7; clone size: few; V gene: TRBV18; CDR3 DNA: TGTGCCAGCTCGCCCGGGGCGAACTACGAGCAGTACTTC; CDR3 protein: CASSPGANYEQYF
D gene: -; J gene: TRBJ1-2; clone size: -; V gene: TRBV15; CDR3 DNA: TGTGCCACCAGCAGAGATGGAGTCTATGGCTACACCTTC; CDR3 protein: CATSRDGVYGYTF
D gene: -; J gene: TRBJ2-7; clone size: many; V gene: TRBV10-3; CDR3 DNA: TGTGCCTCCGGAGGAGGGGGATCCTACGAGCAGTACTTC; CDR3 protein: CASGGGGSYEQYF
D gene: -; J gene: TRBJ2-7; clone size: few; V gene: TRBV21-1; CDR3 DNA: TGTGCCAGCAGCCCCCCCCAACAGAGGTTAGGAGTGCAGTACTTC; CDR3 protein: CASSPPQQRLGVQYF
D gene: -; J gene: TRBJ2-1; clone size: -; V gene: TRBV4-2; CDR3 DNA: TGTGCCAGCAGCCAAGATAAGGGCGGGTACAATGAGCAGTTCTTC; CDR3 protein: CASSQDKGGYNEQFF
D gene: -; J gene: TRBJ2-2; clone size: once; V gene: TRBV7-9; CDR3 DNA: TGTGCCAGCAGCTTAGACGAGTCGAACACCGGGGAGCTGTTTTTT; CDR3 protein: CASSLDESNTGELFF
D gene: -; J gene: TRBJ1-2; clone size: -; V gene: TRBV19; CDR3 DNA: TGTGCCAGTAGTGTCGTACAAGTTTCTCATGGCTACACCTTC; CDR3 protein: CASSVVQVSHGYTF
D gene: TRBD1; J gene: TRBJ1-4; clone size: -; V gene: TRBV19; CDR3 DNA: TGTGCCAGTAGGCCAGGGGGACAGGCGGAAAAACTGTTTTTT; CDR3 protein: CASRPGGQAEKLFF
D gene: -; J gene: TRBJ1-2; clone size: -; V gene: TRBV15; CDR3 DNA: TGTGCCACCAGCAGGGGATTGGACGGACTCTATGGCTACACCTTC; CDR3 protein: CATSRGLDGLYGYTF
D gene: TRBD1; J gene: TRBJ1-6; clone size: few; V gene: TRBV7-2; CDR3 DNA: TGTGCCAGCACCTTTGGTGAGGGGGCGCTTAGGCCAGCCCTCCACTTT; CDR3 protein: CASTFGEGALRPALHF
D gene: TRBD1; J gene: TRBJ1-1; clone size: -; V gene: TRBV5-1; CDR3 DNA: TGCGCCAGCAGCACCTGGGGACAGGAAAACGAAGCTTTCTTT; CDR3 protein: CASSTWGQENEAFF
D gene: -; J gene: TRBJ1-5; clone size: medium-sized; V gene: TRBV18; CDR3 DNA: TGTGCCAGCTCACAGGGGAATCAGCCCCAGCATTTT; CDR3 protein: CASSQGNQPQHF